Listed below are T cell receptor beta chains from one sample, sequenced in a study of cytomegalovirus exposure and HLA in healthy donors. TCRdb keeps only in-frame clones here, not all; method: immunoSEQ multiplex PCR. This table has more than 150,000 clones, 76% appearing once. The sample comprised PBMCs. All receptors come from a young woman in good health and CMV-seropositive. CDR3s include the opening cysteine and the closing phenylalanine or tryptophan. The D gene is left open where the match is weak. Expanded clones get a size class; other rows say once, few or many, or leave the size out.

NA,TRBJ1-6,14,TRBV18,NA,TGTGCCAGCTCACAAACAGATCAGATTTCACCCCTCCACTTT,CASSQTDQISPLHF
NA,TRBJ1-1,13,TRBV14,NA,TGTGCCAGCACCGAGGGATTGAACACTGAAGCTTTCTTT,CASTEGLNTEAFF
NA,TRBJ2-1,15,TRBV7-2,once,TGTGCCAGCAGCTGGCCCGACGGGGACTACAATGAGCAGTTCTTC,CASSWPDGDYNEQFF
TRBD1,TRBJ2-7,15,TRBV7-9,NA,TGTGCCAGCAGGGTGGGACAGGGGAGTTCCTACGAGCAGTACTTC,CASRVGQGSSYEQYF
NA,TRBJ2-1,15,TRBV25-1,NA,TGTGCCAGCAGTTCAGGGGCTCGCTCCTACAATGAGCAGTTCTTC,CASSSGARSYNEQFF
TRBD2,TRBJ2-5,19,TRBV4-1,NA,TGCGCCAGCAGCCCTCTCTCGGCTAGCGGGGGGGGATTCCAAGAGACCCAGTACTTC,CASSPLSASGGGFQETQYF
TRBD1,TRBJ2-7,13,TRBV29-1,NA,TGCAGCGTTACAGGGGGCACCTCCTACGAGCAGTACTTC,CSVTGGTSYEQYF
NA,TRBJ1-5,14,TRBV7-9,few,TGTGCCAGCAGCTTAGCGCAGGGTGGTCAGCCCCAGCATTTT,CASSLAQGGQPQHF
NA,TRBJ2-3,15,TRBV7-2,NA,TGTGCCAGCAGCTTAGATCGGCCCGAGGCAGATACGCAGTATTTT,CASSLDRPEADTQYF
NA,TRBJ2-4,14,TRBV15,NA,TGTGCCACCAGCGGAGATAGGCAGGGGGGCATTCAGTACTTC,CATSGDRQGGIQYF
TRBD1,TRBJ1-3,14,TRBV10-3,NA,TGTGCCATCAGCAGGGGGTCCTCTGGAAACACCATATATTTT,CAISRGSSGNTIYF
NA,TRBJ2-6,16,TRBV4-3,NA,TGCGCCAGCAGCCAAGATGTCGGTTCTGGGGCCAACGTCCTGACTTTC,CASSQDVGSGANVLTF
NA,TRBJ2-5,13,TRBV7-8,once,TGTGCCAGCAGCCCCGACAGGTCGGAGACCCAGTACTTC,CASSPDRSETQYF
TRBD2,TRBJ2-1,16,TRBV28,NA,TGTGCCAGCAGTCCCCCTGGAAACGTAGCGGGGTCTCGTCAGTTCTTC,CASSPPGNVAGSRQFF
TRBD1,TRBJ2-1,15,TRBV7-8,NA,TGTGCCAGCAGCTACCCCGACAGGGGCTACAATGAGCAGTTCTTC,CASSYPDRGYNEQFF
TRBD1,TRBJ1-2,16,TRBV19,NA,TGTGCCAGTCGCCAAATTGGGACAGGGGTTCGGTATGGCTACACCTTC,CASRQIGTGVRYGYTF
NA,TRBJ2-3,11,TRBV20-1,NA,TGCAGTGCTAGTGTCATCGATACGCAGTATTTT,CSASVIDTQYF